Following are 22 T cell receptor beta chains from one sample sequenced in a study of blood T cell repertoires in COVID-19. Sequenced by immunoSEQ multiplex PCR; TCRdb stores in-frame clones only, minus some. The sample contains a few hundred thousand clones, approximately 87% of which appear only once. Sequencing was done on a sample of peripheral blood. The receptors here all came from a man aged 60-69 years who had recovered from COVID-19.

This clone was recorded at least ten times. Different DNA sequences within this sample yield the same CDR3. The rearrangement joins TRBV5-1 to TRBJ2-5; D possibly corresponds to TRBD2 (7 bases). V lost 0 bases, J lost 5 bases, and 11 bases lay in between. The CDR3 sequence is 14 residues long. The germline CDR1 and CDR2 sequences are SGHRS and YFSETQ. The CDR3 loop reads CASSLGRGAETQYF. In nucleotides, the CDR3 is TGCGCCAGCAGCTTGGGCCGGGGGGCGGAGACCCAGTACTTC.

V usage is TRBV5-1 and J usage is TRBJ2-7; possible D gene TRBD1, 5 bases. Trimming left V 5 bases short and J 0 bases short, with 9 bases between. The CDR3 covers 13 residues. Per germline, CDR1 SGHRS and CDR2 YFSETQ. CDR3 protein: CASRPGNSYEQYF. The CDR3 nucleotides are TGCGCCAGCAGACCAGGGAACTCCTACGAGCAGTACTTC.

Here the CDR3 DNA reads TGTGCCAGTAGTACAGGGGGCAACACAGATACGCAGTATTTT. Encoded protein: CASSTGGNTDTQYF. V usage is TRBV19 and J usage is TRBJ2-3, with 8 nucleotides matching TRBD1. The CDR3 spans 14 residues. Germline V lookup: CDR1 LNHDA, CDR2 SQIVND (reference sequence). V gave up 4 bases and J gave up 2 bases; unmatched junction bases: 2.

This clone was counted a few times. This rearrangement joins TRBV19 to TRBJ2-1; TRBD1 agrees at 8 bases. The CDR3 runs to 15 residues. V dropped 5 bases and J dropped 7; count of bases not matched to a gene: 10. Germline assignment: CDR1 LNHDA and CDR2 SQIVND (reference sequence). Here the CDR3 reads CASSFRQGARNEQFF. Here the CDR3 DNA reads TGTGCCAGTAGTTTCCGGCAGGGGGCGCGAAATGAGCAGTTCTTC.

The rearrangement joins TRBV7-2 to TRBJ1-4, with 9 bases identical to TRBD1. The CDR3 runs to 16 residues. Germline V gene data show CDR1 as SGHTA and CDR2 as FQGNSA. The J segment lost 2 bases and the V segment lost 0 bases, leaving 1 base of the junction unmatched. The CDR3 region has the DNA TGTGCCAGCAGCTTAGCGACAGGGGGGACTAATGAAAAACTGTTTTTT. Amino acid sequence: CASSLATGGTNEKLFF.

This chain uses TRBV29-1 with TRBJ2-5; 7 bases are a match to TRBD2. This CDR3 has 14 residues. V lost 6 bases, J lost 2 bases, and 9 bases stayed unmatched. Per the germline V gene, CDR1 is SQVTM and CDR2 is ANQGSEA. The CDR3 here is CSVGERGAQETQYF. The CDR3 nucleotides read TGCAGCGTAGGAGAGCGGGGAGCTCAAGAGACCCAGTACTTC. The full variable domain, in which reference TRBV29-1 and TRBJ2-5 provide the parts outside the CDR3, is SAVISQKPSRDICQRGTSLTIQCQVDSQVTMMFWYRQQPGQSLTLIATANQGSEATYESGFVIDKFPISRPNLTFSTLTVSNMSPEDSSIYLCSVGERGAQETQYFGPGTRLLVL.

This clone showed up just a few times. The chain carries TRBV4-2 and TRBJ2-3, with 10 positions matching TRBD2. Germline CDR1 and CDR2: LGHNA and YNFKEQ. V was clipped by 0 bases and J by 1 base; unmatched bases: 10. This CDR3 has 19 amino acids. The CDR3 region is CASSQDVAGGGGRTDTQYF. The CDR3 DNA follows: TGTGCCAGCAGCCAAGACGTAGCGGGAGGAGGGGGGCGCACAGATACGCAGTATTTT.

CDR3 sequence reads: CAWSSAVVNEKLFF. The CDR3 DNA reads as TGTGCCTGGAGTTCCGCAGTGGTTAATGAAAAACTGTTTTTT. This chain joins TRBV30 and TRBJ1-4; D remains ambiguous. The germline V gene encodes CDR1 GTSNPN and CDR2 SVGIG (reference sequence). V was shortened by 2 bases and J by 4 bases, with 11 bases between the two germline ends. This CDR3 is built from 14 residues.

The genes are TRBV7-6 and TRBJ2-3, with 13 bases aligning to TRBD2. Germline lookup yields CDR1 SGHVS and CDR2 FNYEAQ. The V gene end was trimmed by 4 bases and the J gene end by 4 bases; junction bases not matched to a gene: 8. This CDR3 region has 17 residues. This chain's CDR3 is CASSSATSGGASDTQYF. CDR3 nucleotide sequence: TGTGCCAGCAGCTCTGCCACTAGCGGGGGGGCCTCAGATACGCAGTATTTT.

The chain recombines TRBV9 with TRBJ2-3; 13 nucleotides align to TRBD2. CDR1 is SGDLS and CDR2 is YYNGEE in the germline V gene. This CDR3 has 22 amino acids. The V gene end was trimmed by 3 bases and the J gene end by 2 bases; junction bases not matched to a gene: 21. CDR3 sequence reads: CASSADGAGTSGASGLTDTQYF. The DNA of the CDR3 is TGTGCCAGCAGCGCGGACGGAGCCGGGACTAGCGGGGCATCTGGGCTCACAGATACGCAGTATTTT.

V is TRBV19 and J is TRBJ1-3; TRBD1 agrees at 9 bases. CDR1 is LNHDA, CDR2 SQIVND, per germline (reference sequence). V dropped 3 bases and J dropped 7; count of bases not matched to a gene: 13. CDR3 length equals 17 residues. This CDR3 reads CASSITSGTGFGNTIYF. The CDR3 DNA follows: TGTGCCAGTAGTATCACGTCCGGGACAGGGTTTGGGAACACCATATATTTT.

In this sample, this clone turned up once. The CDR3 sequence is CASSQGQGEVETQYF. CDR3 DNA: TGCGCCAGCAGCCAAGGCCAGGGTGAGGTAGAGACCCAGTACTTC. The V and J genes are TRBV4-1 and TRBJ2-5; tentatively, D is TRBD1 (5 bases). Deletions cut 1 base from V and 4 bases from J, with 13 bases between. The germline V gene has CDR1 MGHRA and CDR2 YSYEKL. CDR3 length: 15 amino acids.

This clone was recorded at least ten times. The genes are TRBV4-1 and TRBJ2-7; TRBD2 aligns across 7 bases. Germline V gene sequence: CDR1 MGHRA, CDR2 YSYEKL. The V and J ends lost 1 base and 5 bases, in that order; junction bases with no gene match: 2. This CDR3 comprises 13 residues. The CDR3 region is CASSQVGGDEQYF. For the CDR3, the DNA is TGCGCCAGCAGCCAAGTTGGGGGGGACGAGCAGTACTTC.

The CDR3 nucleotides are TGCGCCAGCAGCCGAACAGGGTTGGTAGTCGGGGAGCTGTTTTTT. Protein product: CASSRTGLVVGELFF. The rearrangement uses TRBV4-1 and TRBJ2-2; D perhaps matches TRBD1 (6 bases). Germline V gene lookup returns CDR1 MGHRA and CDR2 YSYEKL. CDR3 length: 15 residues. Trimming pared 4 bases from V and 7 bases from J, leaving 16 bases between.

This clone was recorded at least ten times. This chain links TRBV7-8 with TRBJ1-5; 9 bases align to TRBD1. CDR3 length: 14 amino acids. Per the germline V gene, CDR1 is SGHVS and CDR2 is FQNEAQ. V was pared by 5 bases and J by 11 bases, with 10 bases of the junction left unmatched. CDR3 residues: CASSPGTGRSAQHF. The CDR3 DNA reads TGTGCCAGCAGCCCTGGGACAGGGAGGAGTGCCCAGCATTTT.

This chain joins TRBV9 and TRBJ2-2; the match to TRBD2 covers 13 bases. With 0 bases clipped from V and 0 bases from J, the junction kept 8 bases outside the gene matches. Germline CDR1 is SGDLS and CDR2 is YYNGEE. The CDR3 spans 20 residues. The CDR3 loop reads CASSVALRLAGGTNTGELFF. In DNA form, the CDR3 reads TGTGCCAGCAGCGTAGCCCTCCGACTAGCGGGGGGAACGAACACCGGGGAGCTGTTTTTT. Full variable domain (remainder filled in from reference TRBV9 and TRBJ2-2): DSGVTQTPKHLITATGQRVTLRCSPRSGDLSVYWYQQSLDQGLQFLIQYYNGEERAKGNILERFSAQQFPDLHSELNLSSLELGDSALYFCASSVALRLAGGTNTGELFFGEGSRLTVL.

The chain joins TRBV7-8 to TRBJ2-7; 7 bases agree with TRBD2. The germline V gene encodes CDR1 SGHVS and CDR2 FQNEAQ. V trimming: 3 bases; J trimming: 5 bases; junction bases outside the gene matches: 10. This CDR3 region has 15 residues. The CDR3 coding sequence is TGTGCCAGCAGCTTGGGAGCGGGACGGTGGGACGAGCAGTACTTC. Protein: CASSLGAGRWDEQYF.

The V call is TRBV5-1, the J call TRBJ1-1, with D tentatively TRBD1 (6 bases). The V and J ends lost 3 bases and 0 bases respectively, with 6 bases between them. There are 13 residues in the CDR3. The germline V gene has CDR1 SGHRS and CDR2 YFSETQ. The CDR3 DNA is TGCGCCAGCAGCTACAGGGTGAACACTGAAGCTTTCTTT. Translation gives CASSYRVNTEAFF. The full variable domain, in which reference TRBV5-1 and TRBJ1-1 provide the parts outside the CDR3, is KAGVTQTPRYLIKTRGQQVTLSCSPISGHRSVSWYQQTPGQGLQFLFEYFSETQRNKGNFPGRFSGRQFSNSRSEMNVSTLELGDSALYLCASSYRVNTEAFFGQGTRLTVV.

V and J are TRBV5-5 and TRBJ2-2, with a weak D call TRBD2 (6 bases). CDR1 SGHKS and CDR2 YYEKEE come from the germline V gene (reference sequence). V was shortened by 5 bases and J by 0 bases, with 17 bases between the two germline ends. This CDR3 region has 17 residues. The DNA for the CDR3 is TGTGCCAGCAGTATAAGTCCGGGACTTGCGAACACCGGGGAGCTGTTTTTT. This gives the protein CASSISPGLANTGELFF.

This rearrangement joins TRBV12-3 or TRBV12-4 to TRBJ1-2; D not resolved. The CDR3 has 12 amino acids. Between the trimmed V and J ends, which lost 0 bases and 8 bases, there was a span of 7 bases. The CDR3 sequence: CASSLAGSGYTF. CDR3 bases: TGTGCCAGCAGTTTAGCAGGGAGCGGCTACACCTTC.

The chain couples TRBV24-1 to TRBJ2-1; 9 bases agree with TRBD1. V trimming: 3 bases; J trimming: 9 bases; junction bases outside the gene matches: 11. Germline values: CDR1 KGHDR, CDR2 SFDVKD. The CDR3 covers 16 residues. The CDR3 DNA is TGTGCCACCAGTGATGCACAAGCCGGGACAGGGCTTGAGCAGTTCTTC. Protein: CATSDAQAGTGLEQFF.

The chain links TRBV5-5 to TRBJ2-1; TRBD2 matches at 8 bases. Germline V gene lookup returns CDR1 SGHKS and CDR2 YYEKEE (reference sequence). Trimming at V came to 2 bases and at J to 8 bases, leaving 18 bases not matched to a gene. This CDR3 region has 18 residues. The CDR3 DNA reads TGTGCCAGCAGCTTAGGGACTAGAATTGGGCTGTTCATAGATGAGCAGTTCTTC. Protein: CASSLGTRIGLFIDEQFF.